The 3 T cell receptor beta chains below all came from one sample that was sequenced in a study of technical replicates of blood from several donors. Assay used: immunoSEQ multiplex PCR; TCRdb lists only in-frame clones, some missing. The sample consists of approximately 75,000 clones, around 97% of them appearing once. The sample comprised T cells isolated from PBMCs. These TCRs come from a human donor in good health.

The chain has TRBV6-4 and TRBJ1-1; TRBD1 agrees at 10 bases. Losses at the gene ends were 5 bases for V and 11 bases for J; bases not matched to a gene: 8. The CDR3 has 13 amino acids. Germline V CDR1 and CDR2: MRHNA, SNTAGT. CDR3 bases: TGTGCCAGCAGTACCGGGACAGGGGACGGTGCTTTCTTT. As protein: CASSTGTGDGAFF.

The genes are TRBV11-2 and TRBJ1-2; TRBD1 agrees at 7 bases. Germline V gives CDR1 SGHAT, CDR2 FQNNGV. V shed 0 bases, J shed 4 bases, and the junction held 5 bases outside the gene matches. This CDR3 is built from 15 residues. The CDR3: CASSLDPGDSYGYTF. In nucleotides, the CDR3 is TGTGCCAGCAGCTTAGATCCTGGGGACAGCTATGGCTACACCTTC.

V gene TRBV10-3 combines with J gene TRBJ2-2; possibly TRBD2 for D (5 bases). V was pared by 8 bases and J by 8 bases, with 12 bases between. CDR1 and CDR2 from the germline V gene are ENHRY and SYGVKD. The CDR3 has 12 residues. The CDR3 sequence is CAISGSDGELFF. Written as DNA, the CDR3 is TGTGCCATCTCGGGGAGTGATGGGGAGCTGTTTTTT.